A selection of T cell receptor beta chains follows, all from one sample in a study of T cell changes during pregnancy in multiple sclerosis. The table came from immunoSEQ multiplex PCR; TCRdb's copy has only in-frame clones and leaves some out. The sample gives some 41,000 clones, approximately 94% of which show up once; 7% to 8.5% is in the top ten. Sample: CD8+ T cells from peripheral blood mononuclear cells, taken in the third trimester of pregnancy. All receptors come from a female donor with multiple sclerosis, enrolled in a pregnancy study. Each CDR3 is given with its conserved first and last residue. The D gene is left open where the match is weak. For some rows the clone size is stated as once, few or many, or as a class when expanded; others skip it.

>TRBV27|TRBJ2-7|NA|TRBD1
TGTGCCAGCAGTACGTCATTCTCGGGGACAGGCTCCTACGAGCAGTACTTC
CASSTSFSGTGSYEQYF
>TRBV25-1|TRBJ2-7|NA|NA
TGTGCCAGCACCGCAGGGTTCGAGCAGTACTTC
CASTAGFEQYF
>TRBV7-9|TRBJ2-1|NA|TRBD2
TGTGCCAGCAGCCGCCCGGGACTAGCGGGATTGAATGAGCAGTTCTTC
CASSRPGLAGLNEQFF
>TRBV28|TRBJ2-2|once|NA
TGTGCCACCCAGTTTTCGGGAGTTGTATCCGGGGAGCTGTTTTTT
CATQFSGVVSGELFF
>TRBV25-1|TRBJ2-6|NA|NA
TGTGCCAGCAGTGAATCCAGACTGCGCTCTGGGGCCAACGTCCTGACTTTC
CASSESRLRSGANVLTF
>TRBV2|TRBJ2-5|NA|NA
TGTGCCAGCAAACGGGAAGGGGAGGTAGAGACCCAGTACTTC
CASKREGEVETQYF
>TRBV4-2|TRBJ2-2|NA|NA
TGTGCCAGCAGCCAAGACCCTCTCATAACCTTTCGGCGGGGACAGACCGGGGAGCTGTTTTTT
CASSQDPLITFRRGQTGELFF
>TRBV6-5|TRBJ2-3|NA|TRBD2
TGTGCCAGCAGTTACGGAGCGGGACTGACAGATACGCAGTATTTT
CASSYGAGLTDTQYF
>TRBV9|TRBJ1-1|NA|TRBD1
TGTGCCAGCAGCGTAGTGGGACAGGGTAAAGGAGCTGAAGCTTTCTTT
CASSVVGQGKGAEAFF
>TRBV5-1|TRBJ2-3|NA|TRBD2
TGCGCCAGCAGCGGACTAGCGGGAGCTTTTAGCACAGATACGCAGTATTTT
CASSGLAGAFSTDTQYF
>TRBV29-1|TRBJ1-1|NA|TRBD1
TGCAGTTCAAAGACAGGGGACTTCACTGAAGCTTTCTTT
CSSKTGDFTEAFF
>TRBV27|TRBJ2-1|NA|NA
TGTGCCAGCAGTTTGGTCGGGGCCTACAATGAGCAGTTCTTC
CASSLVGAYNEQFF
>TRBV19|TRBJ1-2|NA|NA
TGTGCCACTAACCGTGGGACATGGTCCCTAGTTTCGAATGGCTACACCTTC
CATNRGTWSLVSNGYTF
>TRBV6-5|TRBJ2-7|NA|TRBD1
TGTGCCAGCACCCGCCCATCGACAGGGATCTACGAGCAGTACTTC
CASTRPSTGIYEQYF
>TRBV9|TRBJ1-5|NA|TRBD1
TGTGCCAGCAGCGCGGGACAGGGTTTGAATCAGCCCCAGCATTTT
CASSAGQGLNQPQHF
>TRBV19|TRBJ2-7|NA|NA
TGTGCCAGTAGTTCCTCCCACGAGCAGTACTTC
CASSSSHEQYF
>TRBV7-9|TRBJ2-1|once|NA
TGTGCCAGCAGCGTCGGGTCTAGCGCCTACAATGAGCAGTTCTTC
CASSVGSSAYNEQFF
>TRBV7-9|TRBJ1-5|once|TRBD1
TGTGCCAGCAGCCGAGGACAGGGGGATCAGCCCCAGCATTTT
CASSRGQGDQPQHF
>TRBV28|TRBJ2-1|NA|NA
TGTGCCAGCAGTTTATCCGTTTCTTCGGTCGGCAATGAGCAGTTCTTC
CASSLSVSSVGNEQFF
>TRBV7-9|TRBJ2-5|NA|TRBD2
TGTGCCAGCAGCTTTACCGGACTAGCGGGACCAGGGGAGACCCAGTACTTC
CASSFTGLAGPGETQYF
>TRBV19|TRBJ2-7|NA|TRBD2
TGTGCCAGTAGTACGGGGGGCTCCTACGAGCAGTACTTC
CASSTGGSYEQYF
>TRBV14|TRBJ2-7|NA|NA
TGTGCCAGCAGCCAAGCCTTGGGACTCTCCGCCTACGAGCAGTACTTC
CASSQALGLSAYEQYF
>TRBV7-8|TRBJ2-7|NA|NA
TGTGCCAGCAGTGTCGCGAGTACTGGAGCCTACGAGCAGTACTTC
CASSVASTGAYEQYF
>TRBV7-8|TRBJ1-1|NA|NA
TGTGCCAGCAGCTTAGCGGGGGGAGGCCCTGAAGCTTTCTTT
CASSLAGGGPEAFF
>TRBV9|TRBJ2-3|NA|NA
TGTGCCAGCAGCGCAACTAGCAGCTACACAGATACGCAGTATTTT
CASSATSSYTDTQYF
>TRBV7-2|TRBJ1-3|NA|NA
TGTGCCAGCAGCTTAGGAGCTGGAAACACCATATATTTT
CASSLGAGNTIYF
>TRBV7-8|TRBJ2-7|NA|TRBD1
TGTGCCAGCAGCACCCCCTCAGACAGGGGGAGTATGGAGCAGTACTTC
CASSTPSDRGSMEQYF
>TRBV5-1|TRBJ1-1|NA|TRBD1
TGCGCCAGCAGCTTAGACAGGGTCGGTGCTTTCTTT
CASSLDRVGAFF